A selection of T cell receptor beta chains follows, all from one sample in a study of response to subunit inactivated influenza vaccine. TCRdb used MiXCR to reprocess the RT-PCR reads, holding one entry per CDR3 protein. Counted here are over 800,000 distinct CDR3 sequences, around 21% occurring once; the ten biggest clones make up 9.5% to 13%. The sample consisted of PBMCs from blood, taken 5 days after vaccination. Receptor source: a man aged 45-60 years who received an inactivated influenza vaccine. CDR3s include the opening cysteine and the closing phenylalanine or tryptophan. The D gene is left open where the match is weak. Size is stated for part of the rows, as once, few or many counts, or as a class when the clone is expanded.

TRBJ2-3,.,TRBV20-1,TRBD2,CSARRGAGRSDTQYF,TGCAGTGCTCGACGGGGAGCGGGGAGATCAGATACGCAGTATTTT
TRBJ2-7,.,TRBV7-2,.,CASSLAGTSIYEQYF,TGTGCCAGCAGCTTAGCCGGGACATCCATCTACGAGCAGTACTTC
TRBJ2-7,few,TRBV5-1,TRBD2,CASSFRGSGRALSYEQYF,TGCGCCAGCAGCTTCCGAGGATCGGGGAGGGCCCTTAGCTACGAGCAGTACTTC
TRBJ1-3,few,TRBV7-2,.,CASSNRANSGNTIYF,TGTGCCAGCAGCAACCGGGCTAACTCTGGAAACACCATATATTTT
TRBJ1-6,many,TRBV12-3/TRBV12-4,.,CASSLGQLNSPLHF,TGCGCCAGCAGCTTGGGGCAGCTGAATTCACCCCTCCACTTT
TRBJ1-6,.,TRBV20-1,.,CSASVSTGGSPLHF,TGCAGTGCTAGTGTGTCGACAGGCGGGTCACCCCTCCACTTT
TRBJ2-4,.,TRBV28,.,CASSFGGRAKNIQYF,TGTGCCAGCAGTTTTGGCGGAAGAGCCAAAAACATTCAGTACTTC
TRBJ2-5,.,TRBV20-1,.,CSARAPGRETQYF,TGCAGTGCTAGAGCGCCGGGGCGGGAGACCCAGTACTTC
TRBJ2-7,.,TRBV9,.,CASSSMGLGEQYF,TGTGCCAGCAGCTCTATGGGGCTCGGCGAGCAGTACTTC
TRBJ1-1,.,TRBV12-3/TRBV12-4,.,CASSTQAIGGTEAFF,TGTGCCAGCAGTACGCAGGCGATAGGGGGGACTGAAGCTTTCTTT
TRBJ1-5,.,TRBV28,.,CASSPLRVGVVGNQPQHF,TGTGCCAGCAGCCCTCTTAGGGTTGGGGTAGTAGGCAATCAGCCCCAGCATTTT
TRBJ2-3,once,TRBV28,.,CASRSGSSTDTQYF,TGTGCCAGCCGGTCGGGCAGTAGCACAGATACGCAGTATTTT
TRBJ2-3,.,TRBV29-1,TRBD2,CSVVPREEGTDTQYF,TGCAGCGTTGTTCCGCGGGAGGAAGGCACAGATACGCAGTATTTT
TRBJ2-7,few,TRBV20-1,.,CSAREVPGAYEQYF,TGCAGTGCTAGAGAGGTGCCGGGGGCCTACGAGCAGTACTTC
TRBJ1-1,many,TRBV27,.,CASSLLAGYTEAFF,TGTGCCAGCAGCCTACTCGCAGGGTACACTGAAGCTTTCTTT
TRBJ2-7,.,TRBV10-3,.,CAISLGQYYEQYF,TGTGCCATCAGTCTCGGACAGTACTACGAGCAGTACTTC
TRBJ2-1,.,TRBV28,TRBD1,CASSRTGRNNEQFF,TGTGCCAGCAGTCGGACAGGGAGAAACAATGAGCAGTTCTTC
TRBJ2-7,.,TRBV10-3,.,CAISELGGDKAYEQYF,TGTGCCATCAGTGAGTTGGGAGGGGACAAGGCCTACGAGCAGTACTTC
TRBJ2-2,.,TRBV3-1,.,CASSHGSGNTGELFF,TGTGCCAGCAGCCATGGGTCGGGGAACACCGGGGAGCTGTTTTTT
TRBJ2-2,.,TRBV4-3,.,CASSQDHGAAGELFF,TGCGCCAGCAGCCAAGATCACGGTGCAGCCGGGGAGCTGTTTTTT
TRBJ1-5,once,TRBV5-1,.,CASSLAGAAYQPQHF,TGCGCCAGCAGCTTGGCAGGGGCAGCGTATCAGCCCCAGCATTTT
TRBJ2-3,.,TRBV29-1,.,CSAGVDTQYF,TGCAGCGCTGGAGTGGATACGCAGTATTTT
TRBJ2-2,few,TRBV5-1,.,CASSPPPGYPNTGELFF,TGCGCCAGCAGCCCGCCCCCCGGGTACCCTAACACCGGGGAGCTGTTTTTT
TRBJ2-7,.,TRBV7-2,.,CASSPPGAGWSYEQYF,TGTGCCAGCAGCCCCCCCGGGGCAGGATGGTCCTACGAGCAGTACTTC
TRBJ2-1,.,TRBV9,TRBD2,CASSVGLAGAYNEQFF,TGTGCCAGCAGCGTGGGCCTAGCGGGGGCCTACAATGAGCAGTTCTTC
TRBJ2-6,.,TRBV4-1,.,CASSQDSRGANVLTF,TGCGCCAGCAGCCAAGATTCGCGAGGGGCCAACGTCCTGACTTTC
TRBJ2-7,few,TRBV12-3/TRBV12-4,TRBD2,CASSGLAGGLYEQYF,TGTGCCAGCAGTGGACTAGCGGGAGGGCTGTACGAGCAGTACTTC
TRBJ2-5,.,TRBV9,TRBD2,CASSVDVGRAFQETQYF,TGTGCCAGCAGCGTAGATGTGGGGAGGGCCTTCCAAGAGACCCAGTACTTC
TRBJ2-1,.,TRBV12-3/TRBV12-4,TRBD2,CASSLGDSGRASGEQFF,TGTGCCAGCAGTTTGGGGGATAGCGGGAGGGCCTCGGGTGAGCAGTTCTTC
TRBJ2-2,.,TRBV10-2,.,CASSELSSGELFF,TGCGCCAGCAGTGAATTGAGTTCCGGGGAGCTGTTTTTT
TRBJ2-5,few,TRBV3-1,TRBD2,CASSQRTSGRETQYF,TGTGCCAGCAGCCAACGGACTAGCGGGAGGGAGACCCAGTACTTC
TRBJ2-2,.,TRBV27,.,CASGQPLGQGTGELFF,TGTGCCAGCGGCCAACCACTGGGGCAGGGCACCGGGGAGCTGTTTTTT
TRBJ2-1,few,TRBV11-3,TRBD2,CASSLGGTSGFNEQFF,TGTGCCAGCAGCTTAGGAGGGACTAGCGGTTTCAATGAGCAGTTCTTC